This is a list of T cell receptor beta chains from one sample in a study of Graves' ophthalmopathy and Graves' hyperthyroidism. TCRdb called the multiplex PCR reads again in MiXCR, with one record for every CDR3 protein. The sample shows 740,000 or so distinct CDR3 sequences, 40% of them seen only once. The sequenced sample was peripheral blood. The receptors were gathered from an adult man with Graves' ophthalmopathy. Both conserved end residues are part of each CDR3. The order of the fields is V gene, clone size, J gene, D gene, CDR3 protein, CDR3 DNA. D genes are given only for firm matches. A row's size may be missing; if present it is once, few, many or a size class.

>TRBV7-9|few|TRBJ1-6|TRBD1
CASSRTGGTYNSPLHF
TGTGCCAGCAGCCGGACAGGGGGAACCTATAATTCACCCCTCCACTTT
>TRBV20-1|few|TRBJ1-6|NA
CSAHRLSANSPLHF
TGCAGTGCTCACAGGTTGTCGGCAAATTCACCCCTCCACTTT
>TRBV7-8|NA|TRBJ1-2|TRBD1
CASSLGDREIYGYTF
TGTGCCAGCAGCTTAGGGGACAGGGAAATCTATGGCTACACCTTC
>TRBV2|many|TRBJ2-6|NA
CASSEGLAGANVLTF
TGTGCCAGCAGTGAGGGATTAGCCGGGGCCAACGTCCTGACTTTC
>TRBV2|NA|TRBJ1-1|NA
CASSEWQGTTEAFF
TGTGCCAGCAGTGAATGGCAAGGGACCACTGAAGCTTTCTTT
>TRBV11-2|NA|TRBJ1-6|TRBD1
CASPGTADNSPLHF
TGTGCAAGTCCCGGGACAGCGGATAATTCACCCCTCCACTTT
>TRBV28|few|TRBJ1-3|NA
CATTTQGNTIYF
TGTGCCACTACTACTCAGGGAAACACCATATATTTT
>TRBV20-1|NA|TRBJ2-5|NA
CSARAARGEETQYF
TGCAGTGCTAGGGCCGCCAGGGGGGAAGAGACCCAGTACTTC
>TRBV7-6|NA|TRBJ1-1|NA
CASPSQITGRAFF
TGTGCCAGCCCATCGCAGATTACCGGTCGAGCTTTCTTT
>TRBV5-1|NA|TRBJ1-4|TRBD1
CASSLVPGGDEKLFF
TGCGCCAGCAGCTTGGTCCCAGGGGGCGATGAAAAACTGTTTTTT
>TRBV20-1|NA|TRBJ2-5|NA
CSARPGSETQYF
TGCAGTGCTAGACCGGGGTCGGAGACCCAGTACTTC
>TRBV7-9|NA|TRBJ2-7|TRBD1
CASSGRQGEDEQYF
TGTGCCAGCAGCGGGCGACAGGGAGAGGACGAGCAGTACTTC
>TRBV10-1|NA|TRBJ2-7|TRBD1
CASRRTGGYEQYF
TGCGCCAGCAGGAGGACAGGGGGCTACGAGCAGTACTTC
>TRBV7-9|NA|TRBJ2-2|NA
CASSLNPTLNTGELFF
TGTGCCAGCAGCCTTAATCCGACATTGAACACCGGGGAGCTGTTTTTT
>TRBV7-3|many|TRBJ2-7|NA
CASSRWLAHEQYF
TGTGCCAGCAGCCGGTGGCTAGCCCACGAGCAGTACTTC
>TRBV20-1|NA|TRBJ2-7|TRBD2
CSATPGGYEQYF
TGCAGTGCTACGCCGGGGGGCTACGAGCAGTACTTC
>TRBV7-2|once|TRBJ2-7|NA
CASSLVYGGTSAGEQYF
TGTGCCAGCAGCTTAGTGTACGGCGGGACGAGCGCTGGCGAGCAGTACTTC
>TRBV2|NA|TRBJ2-7|NA
CASCAGTPAYEQYF
TGTGCCAGCTGCGCCGGGACGCCAGCCTACGAGCAGTACTTC
>TRBV3-1|few|TRBJ2-7|NA
CASSQDLQGEQYF
TGTGCCAGCAGCCAAGATCTTCAAGGCGAGCAGTACTTC
>TRBV7-9|NA|TRBJ2-2|NA
CASSLVIGGTGELFF
TGTGCCAGCAGCTTAGTTATCGGGGGCACCGGGGAGCTGTTTTTT
>TRBV20-1|NA|TRBJ2-5|NA
CSAHVPALEETQYF
TGCAGTGCCCATGTCCCGGCCTTGGAGGAGACCCAGTACTTC
>TRBV25-1|many|TRBJ2-7|TRBD2
CASSETGGFRASYEQYF
TGTGCCAGCAGCGAAACGGGAGGGTTCAGGGCGTCCTACGAGCAGTACTTC
>TRBV7-9|few|TRBJ1-6|TRBD1
CASSPRGRGGRGSPLHF
TGTGCCAGCAGCCCACGAGGGAGAGGGGGCCGTGGTTCACCCCTCCACTTT